This is a list of T cell receptor beta chains from one sample in a study of control samples from healthy donors and cancer patients. The data were produced by immunoSEQ multiplex PCR, yet TCRdb's version contains in-frame clones alone and is incomplete. This sample carries 150,000 to 200,000 clones, 90% to 95% of them seen once, and the ten largest clones take 0.65% to 0.75%. The sequenced material came from blood. Receptors originate from a woman aged 25 to 39 in good health. Both conserved end residues are part of each CDR3. The D gene is left open where the match is weak. A row's size may be missing; if present it is once, few, many or a size class.

>.|.|TRBJ1-6|TRBV4-1
CASSQVTGFSNSPLHF
TGCGCCAGCAGCCAAGTTACAGGGTTCAGTAATTCACCCCTCCACTTT
>TRBD1|once|TRBJ1-1|TRBV7-9
CASGDRGAEAFF
TGTGCCAGCGGGGACAGAGGGGCTGAAGCTTTCTTT
>TRBD2|.|TRBJ2-2|TRBV6-4
CASSDGGGSTGELFF
TGTGCCAGCAGTGACGGGGGAGGGAGCACCGGGGAGCTGTTTTTT
>.|.|TRBJ2-7|TRBV21-1
CASSSRPNQTGNEQYF
TGTGCCAGCAGCTCCCGCCCAAACCAGACAGGGAACGAGCAGTACTTC
>.|.|TRBJ2-7|TRBV21-1
CASSKASDWDSEQYF
TGTGCCAGCAGCAAAGCTAGCGATTGGGACTCCGAGCAGTACTTC
>.|.|TRBJ2-1|TRBV5-1
CASSDTYNEQFF
TGCGCCAGCTCAGATACCTACAATGAGCAGTTCTTC
>.|.|TRBJ1-2|TRBV3-1/TRBV3-2
CASSPGTGGRTF
TGTGCCAGCAGCCCCGGTACGGGGGGGAGGACCTTC
>TRBD2|once|TRBJ2-5|TRBV6-5
CASRIAGSGETQYF
TGTGCCAGCAGGATAGCGGGGTCGGGAGAGACCCAGTACTTC
>.|.|TRBJ2-1|TRBV6-5
CASSYPTSQGNNEQFF
TGTGCCAGCAGTTACCCGACTAGCCAGGGGAACAATGAGCAGTTCTTC
>TRBD1|.|TRBJ2-5|TRBV15
CATRRDRGLETQYF
TGTGCCACCAGGAGGGACAGGGGACTCGAGACCCAGTACTTC
>.|few|TRBJ1-1|TRBV19
CASSISGPNTEAFF
TGTGCCAGTAGTATTTCAGGTCCGAACACTGAAGCTTTCTTT
>.|.|TRBJ2-1|TRBV9
CASSVVEYNEQFF
TGTGCCAGCAGCGTAGTTGAATACAATGAGCAGTTCTTC
>.|.|TRBJ2-7|TRBV5-4
CASSPTVDRSYEQYF
TGTGCCAGCAGCCCCACGGTGGATCGCTCCTACGAGCAGTACTTC
>.|.|TRBJ2-5|TRBV3-1/TRBV3-2
CASSQDVTATGGETQYF
TGTGCCAGCAGCCAAGATGTGACAGCCACTGGGGGAGAGACCCAGTACTTC
>TRBD1|.|TRBJ1-6|TRBV27
CVTRDSYNSPLHF
TGTGTCACTAGGGACAGCTATAATTCACCCCTCCACTTT
>TRBD2|.|TRBJ2-7|TRBV11-3
CASSLVVSGPPCEQYF
TGTGCCAGCAGCTTAGTGGTTAGCGGGCCCCCCTGCGAGCAGTACTTC
>.|once|TRBJ2-3|TRBV19
CASSIRQYPRTDTQYF
TGTGCCAGTAGTATACGGCAGTACCCTCGCACAGATACGCAGTATTTT
>.|.|TRBJ2-3|TRBV9
CASSVASTDTQYF
TGTGCCAGCAGCGTAGCGAGCACAGATACGCAGTATTTT
>.|.|TRBJ2-7|TRBV23-1
CATINRDWAYEQYF
TGCGCCACGATAAACCGGGACTGGGCCTACGAGCAGTACTTC
>.|.|TRBJ2-1|TRBV7-2
CASSWTGTYNEQFF
TGTGCCAGCAGCTGGACGGGGACTTACAATGAGCAGTTCTTC
>TRBD1|.|TRBJ2-3|TRBV5-5
CASSFTGQGFVTDTQYF
TGTGCCAGCAGCTTTACGGGACAGGGATTCGTAACAGATACGCAGTATTTT
>TRBD2|once|TRBJ2-3|TRBV2
CASSVWVLAGEIGTTDTQYF
TGTGCCAGCAGTGTTTGGGTCCTAGCGGGAGAAATCGGTACTACAGATACGCAGTATTTT
>.|.|TRBJ2-6|TRBV4-1
CASSQTGTHSGANVLTF
TGCGCCAGCAGCCAAACGGGAACCCACTCTGGGGCCAACGTCCTGACTTTC
>.|.|TRBJ1-6|TRBV16
CASSQSRTLSSPLHF
TGTGCCAGCAGCCAATCCCGGACATTAAGTTCACCCCTCCACTTT
>.|.|TRBJ2-7|TRBV5-1
CASSLAYGGAHEQYF
TGCGCCAGCAGCTTGGCTTACGGTGGGGCCCACGAGCAGTACTTC
>TRBD1|few|TRBJ1-4|TRBV9
CASSAEDRGGGEKLFF
TGTGCCAGCAGCGCAGAGGACAGGGGAGGAGGTGAAAAACTGTTTTTT
>.|.|TRBJ2-7|TRBV7-9
CASSPPTGWYEQYF
TGTGCCAGCAGCCCGCCCACCGGGTGGTACGAGCAGTACTTC
>.|.|TRBJ2-3|TRBV5-6
CASRHTGIYTQYF
TGTGCCAGCAGGCACACAGGGATATATACGCAGTATTTT
>.|few|TRBJ1-3|TRBV6-5
CASKQGNTIYF
TGTGCCAGTAAACAGGGAAACACCATATATTTT
>.|.|TRBJ1-1|TRBV6-6
CASSYSGTWGTEAFF
TGTGCCAGCAGTTACTCCGGGACCTGGGGAACTGAAGCTTTCTTT
>.|.|TRBJ2-1|TRBV30
CAWTPAGYNEQFF
TGTGCCTGGACCCCAGCAGGTTACAATGAGCAGTTCTTC
>.|.|TRBJ2-3|TRBV12-2
CASRLGVAANHTDTQYF
TGTGCAAGTCGCTTAGGGGTGGCAGCTAATCACACAGATACGCAGTATTTT
>.|.|TRBJ2-3|TRBV19
CASSIFREGGSDTQYF
TGTGCCAGTAGTATCTTCCGGGAAGGGGGATCAGATACGCAGTATTTT
>TRBD1|.|TRBJ1-2|TRBV7-2
CASSSDRASNYGYTF
TGTGCCAGCAGCTCCGACAGGGCCTCTAACTATGGCTACACCTTC
>TRBD1|few|TRBJ1-1|TRBV2
CASRDRALMNTEAFF
TGTGCCAGCAGGGACAGGGCATTAATGAACACTGAAGCTTTCTTT
>TRBD2|once|TRBJ2-1|TRBV7-3
CASSLLAGVYNEQFF
TGTGCCAGCAGCTTACTAGCGGGGGTATACAATGAGCAGTTCTTC
>.|.|TRBJ1-6|TRBV6-4
CASSLLGRIQSSYNSPLHF
TGTGCCAGCAGTCTACTGGGACGGATTCAAAGCTCCTATAATTCACCCCTCCACTTT
>.|.|TRBJ1-1|TRBV28
CASTNGGGMNTEAFF
TGTGCCAGCACCAATGGAGGCGGAATGAACACTGAAGCTTTCTTT
>.|.|TRBJ1-4|TRBV28
CASSFTKTRGTNEKLFF
TGTGCCAGCAGTTTTACTAAAACAAGGGGTACTAATGAAAAACTGTTTTTT
>.|.|TRBJ2-6|TRBV9
CASSGAGANVLTF
TGTGCCAGCAGCGGGGCGGGGGCCAACGTCCTGACTTTC
>TRBD1|few|TRBJ2-7|TRBV12-3/TRBV12-4
CASSHRGHEQYF
TGTGCCAGCAGTCACAGGGGCCACGAGCAGTACTTC
>TRBD1|.|TRBJ2-7|TRBV5-1
CASSPGQGRYEQYF
TGCGCCAGCAGCCCCGGACAGGGGCGGTACGAGCAGTACTTC
>TRBD1|.|TRBJ2-7|TRBV5-5
CASSLGQGAFEQYF
TGTGCCAGCAGCCTCGGACAGGGGGCGTTTGAGCAGTACTTC
>TRBD2|.|TRBJ2-7|TRBV2
CASKPGTSGSEQYF
TGTGCCAGCAAGCCCGGGACTAGCGGGAGCGAGCAGTACTTC
>TRBD2|.|TRBJ2-2|TRBV4-1
CASSYSGMVGELFF
TGCGCCAGCAGTTATAGCGGGATGGTCGGGGAGCTGTTTTTT
>.|.|TRBJ1-4|TRBV25-1
CASSDARQRVNEKLFF
TGTGCCAGCAGTGATGCCCGACAGCGAGTTAATGAAAAACTGTTTTTT
>.|.|TRBJ1-5|TRBV28
CASSLRDSGSNQPQHF
TGTGCCAGCAGTCTACGGGACTCGGGTAGCAATCAGCCCCAGCATTTT
>.|once|TRBJ2-5|TRBV9
CASSGRRNSQDSPQETQYF
TGTGCCAGCAGTGGCAGGCGTAACTCGCAGGACAGTCCACAAGAGACCCAGTACTTC
>TRBD2|.|TRBJ2-3|TRBV18
CASSGGIETQYF
TGTGCCAGCTCGGGAGGGATCGAAACGCAGTATTTT
>TRBD2|.|TRBJ2-5|TRBV9
CASAEGGIGETQYF
TGTGCCAGCGCTGAGGGAGGGATAGGTGAGACCCAGTACTTC
>.|.|TRBJ2-3|TRBV11-2
CASSLAFTDTQYF
TGTGCCAGCAGCTTAGCCTTTACAGATACGCAGTATTTT
>TRBD1|.|TRBJ1-4|TRBV9
CASSGEDREDEKLFF
TGTGCCAGCAGCGGAGAGGACAGGGAGGATGAAAAACTGTTTTTT
>TRBD2|.|TRBJ2-7|TRBV19
CASSIRARGEYEQYF
TGTGCCAGTAGTATAAGGGCCCGGGGGGAGTACGAGCAGTACTTC
>.|once|TRBJ1-1|TRBV6-1
CASSDWYVNTEAFF
TGTGCCAGCAGTGATTGGTATGTGAACACTGAAGCTTTCTTT
>.|.|TRBJ1-5|TRBV24-1
CATSDGRIRNQPQHF
TGTGCCACCAGTGATGGTCGCATCCGCAATCAGCCCCAGCATTTT
>.|.|TRBJ2-5|TRBV3-1/TRBV3-2
CASSQVTYRGTQYF
TGTGCCAGCAGCCAAGTTACCTACCGCGGGACCCAGTACTTC
>.|.|TRBJ1-5|TRBV30
CAWSEASSNQPQHF
TGTGCCTGGAGTGAGGCCAGTAGCAATCAGCCCCAGCATTTT
>.|.|TRBJ1-4|TRBV7-9
CASSPAGTRNEKLFF
TGTGCCAGCAGCCCTGCCGGGACAAGGAATGAAAAACTGTTTTTT
>.|.|TRBJ2-2|TRBV27
CASSLRDSTGELFF
TGTGCCAGCAGTTTAAGGGATAGCACCGGGGAGCTGTTTTTT